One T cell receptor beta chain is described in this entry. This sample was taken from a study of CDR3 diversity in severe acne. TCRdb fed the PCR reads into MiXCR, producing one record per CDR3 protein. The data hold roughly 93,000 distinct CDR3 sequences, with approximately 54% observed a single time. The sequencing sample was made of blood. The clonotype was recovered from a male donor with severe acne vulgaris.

In nucleotides, the CDR3 is TGTGCCAGCAGCTTGGGACAGGGTGACCGGGGCTACACCTTC. Protein product: CASSLGQGDRGYTF. The V and J genes are TRBV7-2 and TRBJ1-2; 9 bases are shared with TRBD1. CDR1 is SGHTA and CDR2 is FQGNSA in the germline V gene. This CDR3 spans 14 amino acids. J was trimmed by 8 bases and V by 3 bases; bases with no gene match: 7. Filled out from reference TRBV7-2 and TRBJ1-2, the complete variable domain reads GAGVSQSPSNKVTEKGKDVELRCDPISGHTALYWYRQSLGQGLEFLIYFQGNSAPDKSGLPSDRFSAERTGGSVSTLTIQRTQQEDSAVYLCASSLGQGDRGYTFGSGTRLTVV.